Listed below are T cell receptor beta chains from one sample, sequenced in a study of OX40 agonist ivuxolimab in advanced cancers. The data were produced by immunoSEQ multiplex PCR, yet TCRdb's version contains in-frame clones alone and is incomplete. The data contain about 79,000 clones, roughly 84% of them seen just once; the ten biggest clones take up around 3.8%. Sequencing used CD4+ or CD8+ T cells sorted from blood, obtained in a trial of the OX40 agonist ivuxolimab. The origin of the receptors is an adult with an advanced solid tumor such as melanoma, head and neck, liver or kidney cancer. CDR3s include the opening cysteine and the closing phenylalanine or tryptophan. Each record gives: J gene, clone size, V gene, D gene, CDR3 protein, CDR3 DNA. D genes are given only for firm matches. Only some rows state a clone size, as once, few, many or a class for expanded clones.

>TRBJ2-3|.|TRBV7-2|.
CASSFGATDTQYF
TGTGCCAGCAGCTTCGGAGCCACAGATACGCAGTATTTT
>TRBJ2-1|.|TRBV9|.
CASSPGFDNEQFF
TGTGCCAGCAGCCCCGGGTTCGACAATGAGCAGTTCTTC
>TRBJ2-2|.|TRBV29-1|.
CSVIRGTGELFF
TGCAGCGTTATACGTGGCACCGGGGAGCTGTTTTTT
>TRBJ2-1|.|TRBV28|TRBD2
CASSLQRPSGYNEQFF
TGTGCCAGCAGTTTACAAAGGCCTAGCGGGTACAATGAGCAGTTCTTC
>TRBJ1-1|.|TRBV6-1|.
CASSEEIQAEAFF
TGTGCCAGCAGTGAAGAGATCCAGGCTGAAGCTTTCTTT
>TRBJ2-1|once|TRBV15|TRBD1
CATSSEPGQGRSEQFF
TGTGCCACCAGCTCAGAGCCGGGACAGGGTCGGAGCGAGCAGTTCTTC
>TRBJ1-4|few|TRBV6-1|.
CASSEAIQTGWINEKLFF
TGTGCCAGCAGTGAAGCGATTCAAACAGGTTGGATCAATGAAAAACTGTTTTTT
>TRBJ2-1|.|TRBV7-9|TRBD2
CASSLYGRDRDEQFF
TGTGCCAGCAGCTTATACGGGAGGGATCGGGATGAGCAGTTCTTC
>TRBJ2-3|.|TRBV6-5|TRBD2
CATLGREETLDTQYF
TGTGCCACCTTGGGGCGGGAGGAAACGCTGGATACGCAGTATTTT
>TRBJ1-3|.|TRBV5-4|.
CASSPWAGGNTIYF
TGTGCCAGCAGCCCCTGGGCAGGGGGAAACACCATATATTTT